These T cell receptor beta chains were read from a single sample in a study of T-cell reconstitution after alpha-beta-depleted transplantation in children. TCRdb called the PCR reads again in MiXCR, with one record for every CDR3 protein. Here the sample spans roughly 200,000 distinct CDR3 sequences, about a tenth being singletons. The sample consisted of PBMCs from the stem cell graft donor, taken from the stem cell graft. The receptors originated from a human donor who donated a stem cell graft to a child with acute lymphoblastic leukemia. The CDR3 runs from the conserved cysteine through the conserved F or W. The order of the fields is V gene, D gene, clone size, J gene, CDR3 protein, CDR3 DNA. D genes are given only for firm matches. Size is stated for part of the rows, as once, few or many counts, or as a class when the clone is expanded.

>TRBV5-1|TRBD2|once|TRBJ2-7
CASSLVSGGAYEQYF
TGCGCCAGCAGCCTTGTTAGCGGGGGGGCTTACGAGCAGTACTTC
>TRBV2|NA|NA|TRBJ2-2
CASSARRANTGELFF
TGTGCCAGCAGTGCCAGGAGGGCGAACACCGGGGAGCTGTTTTTT
>TRBV3-1|NA|many|TRBJ1-1
CASSGLANTEAFF
TGTGCCAGCAGCGGGTTGGCGAACACTGAAGCTTTCTTT
>TRBV5-1|TRBD2|many|TRBJ2-3
CASNELAGDTDTQYF
TGCGCCAGCAACGAGTTAGCGGGGGACACAGATACGCAGTATTTT
>TRBV29-1|NA|NA|TRBJ1-5
CSVGIGQGEPQHF
TGCAGCGTTGGGATCGGGCAGGGCGAGCCCCAGCATTTT
>TRBV10-3|NA|NA|TRBJ1-1
CAISEEVRATEAFF
TGTGCCATCAGTGAGGAGGTCAGGGCGACTGAAGCTTTCTTT
>TRBV7-9|NA|many|TRBJ1-5
CASRPEGSNQPQHF
TGTGCCAGCAGACCGGAGGGTAGCAATCAGCCCCAGCATTTT
>TRBV12-3/TRBV12-4|NA|NA|TRBJ2-7
CASSLMGSYEQYF
TGTGCCAGCAGTTTAATGGGCTCCTACGAGCAGTACTTC
>TRBV12-3/TRBV12-4|NA|NA|TRBJ1-5
CASRKGHSNQPQHF
TGTGCCAGCAGGAAGGGCCATAGCAATCAGCCCCAGCATTTT
>TRBV5-1|TRBD1|few|TRBJ2-3
CASAGVGQGASDTQYF
TGCGCCAGCGCGGGGGTGGGACAGGGGGCATCAGATACGCAGTATTTT
>TRBV5-1|NA|few|TRBJ1-2
CASKVMTEGNYGYTF
TGCGCCAGCAAGGTTATGACAGAGGGTAACTATGGCTACACCTTC
>TRBV5-1|TRBD1|few|TRBJ1-3
CASSLGQGGSGNTIYF
TGCGCCAGCAGCTTGGGACAGGGGGGCTCCGGAAACACCATATATTTT
>TRBV6-5|TRBD1|many|TRBJ1-6
CASTLTSTGGNSPLHF
TGTGCCAGCACTCTAACCTCGACAGGGGGCAATTCACCCCTCCACTTT
>TRBV7-2|NA|NA|TRBJ2-2
CASRPDWNTGELFF
TGTGCCAGCAGACCAGACTGGAACACCGGGGAGCTGTTTTTT
>TRBV29-1|NA|many|TRBJ1-1
CSVEAGARARVNTEAFF
TGCAGCGTTGAAGCGGGGGCGAGGGCGCGGGTGAACACTGAAGCTTTCTTT